A selection of T cell receptor beta chains follows, all from one sample in a study of T cell responses to AZD1222 COVID-19 vaccine. Clones were sequenced by immunoSEQ multiplex PCR, and TCRdb holds only the in-frame ones, with some missing. This table holds over 130,000 clones, around nine tenths found once. Source: peripheral blood, taken 28 days after the second AZD1222 dose. The source is an adult who received the AZD1222 COVID-19 vaccine. Each CDR3 is given with its conserved first and last residue. A D gene is named only where the DNA matches it firmly. Clone size is stated in some rows and not others, as once, few, many or a class when expanded.

clone size	D gene	V gene	J gene	CDR3 DNA	CDR3 protein
.	.	TRBV6-1	TRBJ2-2	TGTGCCAGCAGTGATTGGACTCACGACGGGGAGCTGTTTTTT	CASSDWTHDGELFF
.	.	TRBV6-1	TRBJ2-7	TGTGCCAGCAGTGAAGCTTTGAATCTGGGGGACGAGCAGTACTTC	CASSEALNLGDEQYF
.	TRBD1	TRBV4-2	TRBJ2-7	TGTGCCAGCAGCCAAGACGTGCCAGGGACAGGGTCCTACGAGCAGTACTTT	CASSQDVPGTGSYEQYF
.	TRBD2	TRBV4-1	TRBJ2-7	TGCGCCAGCAGCCAAGGGGTAGCGGGAGCCGAGCAGTACTTC	CASSQGVAGAEQYF
.	.	TRBV7-9	TRBJ2-5	TGTGCCAGCAGCTTAGTCGGTCAAAATCAAGAGACCCAGTACTTC	CASSLVGQNQETQYF
few	.	TRBV6-1	TRBJ2-7	TGTGCCAGCAGTGACAGGGTAAATTACGAGCAGTACTTC	CASSDRVNYEQYF
.	TRBD2	TRBV27	TRBJ2-1	TGTGCCAGCAGTTTATCCCTCATCCTCACTAGCGGGGGCAATGAGCAGTTCTTC	CASSLSLILTSGGNEQFF
.	TRBD1	TRBV2	TRBJ1-1	TGTGCCAGCAGTCTATTTACAGGGGTGAACACTGAAGCTTTCTTT	CASSLFTGVNTEAFF
.	TRBD2	TRBV27	TRBJ2-2	TGTGCCAGCAGACTCCTGAGGACTAGCGAGGCCGGGGAGCTGTTTTTT	CASRLLRTSEAGELFF
.	.	TRBV4-2	TRBJ1-1	TGTGCCAGCAGCCAAGAGACAGATAACACTGAAGCTTTCTTT	CASSQETDNTEAFF
.	TRBD2	TRBV7-9	TRBJ2-1	TGTGCCAGCAGCCCCGGGACTAGCGTTGGTGAGCAGTTCTTC	CASSPGTSVGEQFF
.	TRBD1	TRBV4-1	TRBJ1-1	TGCGCCAGCAGCCAGACGACAGGGATAAACACTGAAGCTTTCTTT	CASSQTTGINTEAFF
.	TRBD1	TRBV5-1	TRBJ1-1	TGCGCCAGCAGCTCCTCAGGGACAGGGGGCACTGAAGCTTTCTTT	CASSSSGTGGTEAFF
.	.	TRBV14	TRBJ2-1	TGTGCCTCAAGCACTCATTCCTACAATGAGCAGTTCTTC	CASSTHSYNEQFF
.	.	TRBV15	TRBJ2-5	TGTGCCACCAGCAGAGAAGCGGACCAAGAGACCCAGTACTTC	CATSREADQETQYF